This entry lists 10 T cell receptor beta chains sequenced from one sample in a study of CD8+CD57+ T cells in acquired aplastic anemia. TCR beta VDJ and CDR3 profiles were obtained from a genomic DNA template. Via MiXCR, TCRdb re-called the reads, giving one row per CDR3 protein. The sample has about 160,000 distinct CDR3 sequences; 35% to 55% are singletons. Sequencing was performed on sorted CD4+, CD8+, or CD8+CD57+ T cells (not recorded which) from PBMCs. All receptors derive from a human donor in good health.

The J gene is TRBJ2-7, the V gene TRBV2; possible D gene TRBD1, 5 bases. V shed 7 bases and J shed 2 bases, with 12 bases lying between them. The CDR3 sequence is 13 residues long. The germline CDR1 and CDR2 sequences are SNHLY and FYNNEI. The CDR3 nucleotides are TGTGCCAGCATCCCGGAAGGGGCCTACGAGCAGTACTTC. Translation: CASIPEGAYEQYF.

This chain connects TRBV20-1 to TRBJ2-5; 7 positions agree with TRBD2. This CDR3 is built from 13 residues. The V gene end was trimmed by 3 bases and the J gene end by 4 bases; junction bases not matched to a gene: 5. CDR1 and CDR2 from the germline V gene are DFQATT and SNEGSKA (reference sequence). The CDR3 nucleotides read TGCAGTGCTAGCGTGGGGGGGAGAGAGACCCAGTACTTC. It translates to CSASVGGRETQYF.

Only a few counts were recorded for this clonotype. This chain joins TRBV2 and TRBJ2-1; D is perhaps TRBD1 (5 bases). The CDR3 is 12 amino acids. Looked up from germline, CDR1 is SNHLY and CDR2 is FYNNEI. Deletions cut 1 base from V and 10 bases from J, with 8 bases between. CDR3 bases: TGTGCCAGCAGTGAAGGTAGGGGCGAGCAGTTCTTC. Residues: CASSEGRGEQFF.

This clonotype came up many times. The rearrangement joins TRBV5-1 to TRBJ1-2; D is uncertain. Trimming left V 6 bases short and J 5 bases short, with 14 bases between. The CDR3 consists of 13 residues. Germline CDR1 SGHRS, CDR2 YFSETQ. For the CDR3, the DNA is TGCGCCAGCACCTCCAAAGAAGGTTATGGCTACACCTTC. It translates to CASTSKEGYGYTF.

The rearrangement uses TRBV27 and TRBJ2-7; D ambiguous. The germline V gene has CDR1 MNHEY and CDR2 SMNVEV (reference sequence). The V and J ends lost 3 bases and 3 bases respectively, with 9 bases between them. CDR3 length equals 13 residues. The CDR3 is CASSFSVGYEQYF. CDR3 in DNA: TGTGCCAGCAGTTTCTCAGTGGGCTACGAGCAGTACTTC.

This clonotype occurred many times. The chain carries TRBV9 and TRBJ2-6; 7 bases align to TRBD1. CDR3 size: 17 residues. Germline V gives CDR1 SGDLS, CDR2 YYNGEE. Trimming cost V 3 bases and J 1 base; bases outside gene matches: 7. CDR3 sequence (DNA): TGTGCCAGCAGCGGAGACAGGGCGGCATCTGGGGCCAACGTCCTGACTTTC. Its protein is CASSGDRAASGANVLTF.

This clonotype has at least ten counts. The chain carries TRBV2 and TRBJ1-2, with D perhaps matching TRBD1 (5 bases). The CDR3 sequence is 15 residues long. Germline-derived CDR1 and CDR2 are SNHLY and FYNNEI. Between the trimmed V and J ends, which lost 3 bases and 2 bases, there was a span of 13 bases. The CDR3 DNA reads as TGTGCCAGCAGTGAGTCATTGGGGCCCAACTATGGCTACACCTTC. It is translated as CASSESLGPNYGYTF.

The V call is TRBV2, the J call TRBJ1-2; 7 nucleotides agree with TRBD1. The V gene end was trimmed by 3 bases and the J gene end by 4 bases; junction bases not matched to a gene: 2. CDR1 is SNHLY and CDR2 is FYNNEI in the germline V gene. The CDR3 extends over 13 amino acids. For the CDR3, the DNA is TGTGCCAGCAGTGAGGACAGGATCTATGGCTACACCTTC. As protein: CASSEDRIYGYTF. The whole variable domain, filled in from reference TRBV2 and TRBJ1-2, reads EPEVTQTPSHQVTQMGQEVILRCVPISNHLYFYWYRQILGQKVEFLVSFYNNEISEKSEIFDDQFSVERPDGSNFTLKIRSTKLEDSAMYFCASSEDRIYGYTFGSGTRLTVV.

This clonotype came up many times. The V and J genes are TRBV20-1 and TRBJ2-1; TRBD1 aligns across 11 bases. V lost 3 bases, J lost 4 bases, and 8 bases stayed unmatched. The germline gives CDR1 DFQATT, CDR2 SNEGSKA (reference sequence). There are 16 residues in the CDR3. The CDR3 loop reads CSASGWTGGVYNEQFF. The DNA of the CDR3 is TGCAGTGCTAGCGGATGGACAGGGGGCGTGTACAATGAGCAGTTCTTC.

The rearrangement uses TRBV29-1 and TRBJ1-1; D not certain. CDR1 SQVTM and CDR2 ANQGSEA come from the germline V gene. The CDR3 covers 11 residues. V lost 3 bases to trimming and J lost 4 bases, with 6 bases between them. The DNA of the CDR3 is TGCAGCGTTGATATGGGCACTGAAGCTTTCTTT. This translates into CSVDMGTEAFF.